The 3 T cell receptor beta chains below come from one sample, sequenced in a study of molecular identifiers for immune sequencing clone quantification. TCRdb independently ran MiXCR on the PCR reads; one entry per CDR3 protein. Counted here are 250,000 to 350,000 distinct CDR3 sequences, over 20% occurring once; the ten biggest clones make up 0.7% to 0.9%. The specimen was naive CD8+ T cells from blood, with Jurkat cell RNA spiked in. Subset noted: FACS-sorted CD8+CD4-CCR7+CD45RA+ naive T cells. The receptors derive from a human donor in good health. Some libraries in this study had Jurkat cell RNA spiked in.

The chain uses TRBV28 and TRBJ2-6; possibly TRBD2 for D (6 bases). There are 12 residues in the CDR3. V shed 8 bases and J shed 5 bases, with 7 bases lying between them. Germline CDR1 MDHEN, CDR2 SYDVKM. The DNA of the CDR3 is TGTGCCAGCGGGGACTGGGCCAACGTCCTGACTTTC. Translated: CASGDWANVLTF.

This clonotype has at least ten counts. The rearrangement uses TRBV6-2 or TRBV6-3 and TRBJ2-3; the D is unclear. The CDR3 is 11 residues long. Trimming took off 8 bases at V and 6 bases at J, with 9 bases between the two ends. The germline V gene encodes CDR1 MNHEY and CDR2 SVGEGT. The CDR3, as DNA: TGTGCCAGCGCTCTTAGCGATACGCAGTATTTT. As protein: CASALSDTQYF.

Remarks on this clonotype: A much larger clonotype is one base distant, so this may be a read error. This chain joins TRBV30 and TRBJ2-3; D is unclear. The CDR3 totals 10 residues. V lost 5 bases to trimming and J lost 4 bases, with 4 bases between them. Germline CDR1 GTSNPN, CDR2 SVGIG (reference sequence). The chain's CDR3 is CAWLADTQYF. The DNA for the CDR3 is TGTGCCTGGCTCGCAGATACGCAGTATTTT. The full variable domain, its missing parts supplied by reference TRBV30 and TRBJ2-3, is SQTIHQWPATLVQPVGSPLSLECTVEGTSNPNLYWYRQAAGRGLQLLFYSVGIGQISSEVPQNLSASRPQDRQFILSSKKLLLSDSGFYLCAWLADTQYFGPGTRLTVL.